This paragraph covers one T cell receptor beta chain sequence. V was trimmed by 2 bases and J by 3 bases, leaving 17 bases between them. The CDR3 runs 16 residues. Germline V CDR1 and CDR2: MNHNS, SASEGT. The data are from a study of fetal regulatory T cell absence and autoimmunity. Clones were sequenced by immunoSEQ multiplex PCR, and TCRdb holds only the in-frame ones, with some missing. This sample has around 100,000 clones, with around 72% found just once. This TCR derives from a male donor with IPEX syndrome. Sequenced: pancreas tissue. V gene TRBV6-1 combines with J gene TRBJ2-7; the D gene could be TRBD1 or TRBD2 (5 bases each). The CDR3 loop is CASSEIAGTSNYEQYF. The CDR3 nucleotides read TGTGCCAGCAGTGAAATCGCAGGGACCTCTAACTACGAGCAGTACTTC.